This T cell receptor beta chain was retrieved from a study of blood T cell repertoires in COVID-19. Turning to the study itself: Acute and convalescent COVID-19 samples came from the United States, Italy and Spain.

J lost 6 bases, V lost 6 bases, and 11 bases had no gene match. This CDR3 is built from 16 residues. Germline lookup yields CDR1 MDHEN and CDR2 SYDVKM. This clone appeared once. Original analysis: Amplification with reference gene primers provided the estimates of nucleated cell counts. TCRdb keeps only in-frame clones here, not all; method: immunoSEQ multiplex PCR. That table gives V, J and clone size, and the DNA gave D and trimming. The table includes roughly 300,000 clones, about 85% detected once. This receptor was taken from a human donor in a cohort sampled during active COVID-19. The chain recombines TRBV28 with TRBJ1-6; 7 positions agree with TRBD1. The source material was peripheral blood. CDR3 sequence reads: CASRQGTGALNSPLHF. CDR3 coding DNA: TGTGCCAGCAGGCAAGGTACAGGGGCCCTTAATTCACCCCTCCACTTT.